At least ten counts were recorded for the clone carrying this T cell receptor (beta chain). RNA transcripts were the template for amplifying TCR beta CDR3 regions. A set of HTBI primers served as the primers for a first-round RT-PCR of the TCR CDR3. MiXCR, run by TCRdb on the multiplex PCR reads, gives a single entry per CDR3 protein. The sample gives approximately 400,000 distinct CDR3 sequences, around 16% of which show up once; around 7.3% is in the top ten. The record originates from a study of T cells in Graves' hyperthyroidism and ophthalmopathy. Germline V gene data show CDR1 as MNHNY and CDR2 as SVGAGI (reference sequence). The CDR3 extends over 16 amino acids. Losses at the gene ends were 2 bases for V and 6 bases for J; bases not matched to a gene: 9.

Specimen: blood. This receptor was obtained from a woman aged 18-29 years with Graves' hyperthyroidism. This rearrangement joins TRBV6-6 to TRBJ2-3, with 9 nucleotides matching TRBD2. CDR3 sequence: CASSYGGGREWDTQYF. The CDR3 DNA sequence: TGTGCCAGCAGTTACGGTGGCGGGAGGGAATGGGATACGCAGTATTTT.